This record covers a single T cell receptor (beta chain). Its antigen is unknown. The V and J ends lost 4 bases and 10 bases respectively, with 14 bases between them. Per germline, CDR1 SGHRS and CDR2 YFSETQ. The CDR3 covers 12 residues. The data originate from a study of blood T cells in healthy people across ages. Study-wide results and caveats: Diversity figures based on one million T cells were deemed too low.

Primers used in a second PCR of roughly 6 to 11 cycles were a sample-barcoded 5' primer and a J-beta primer mix. TCRdb re-analysed the 5' RACE reads in MiXCR, keeping a single row per CDR3 protein. The profile covers 1.8 million or so distinct CDR3 sequences, with 39% appearing a single time and under 25% taken by the ten largest. Drawn from each donor were roughly 10 milliliters of peripheral blood. Sequencing was done on a sample of blood. This TCR was recovered from a human donor in good health. The chain has TRBV5-1 and TRBJ1-1; tentative D call: TRBD1 (5 bases). The CDR3: CASSIPGGIAFF. For the CDR3, the DNA is TGCGCCAGCAGCATCCCGGGGGGTATAGCTTTCTTT. Drawing the rest from reference TRBV5-1 and TRBJ1-1, the complete variable domain is KAGVTQTPRYLIKTRGQQVTLSCSPISGHRSVSWYQQTPGQGLQFLFEYFSETQRNKGNFPGRFSGRQFSNSRSEMNVSTLELGDSALYLCASSIPGGIAFFGQGTRLTVV.